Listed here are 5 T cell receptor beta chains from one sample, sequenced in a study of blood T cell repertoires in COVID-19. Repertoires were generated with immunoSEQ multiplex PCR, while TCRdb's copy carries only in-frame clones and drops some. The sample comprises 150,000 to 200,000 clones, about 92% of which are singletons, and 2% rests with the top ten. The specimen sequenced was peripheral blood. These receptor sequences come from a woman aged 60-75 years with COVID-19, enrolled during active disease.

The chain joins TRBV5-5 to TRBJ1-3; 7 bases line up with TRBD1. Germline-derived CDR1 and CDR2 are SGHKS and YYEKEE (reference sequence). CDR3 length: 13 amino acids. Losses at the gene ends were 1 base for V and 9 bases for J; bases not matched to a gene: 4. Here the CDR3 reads CASSLSGDSTIYF. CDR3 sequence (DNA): TGTGCCAGCAGCTTGTCTGGGGACAGCACCATATATTTT. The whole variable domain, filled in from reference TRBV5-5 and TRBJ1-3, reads DAGVTQSPTHLIKTRGQQVTLRCSPISGHKSVSWYQQVLGQGPQFIFQYYEKEERGRGNFPDRFSARQFPNYSSELNVNALLLGDSALYLCASSLSGDSTIYFGEGSWLTVV.

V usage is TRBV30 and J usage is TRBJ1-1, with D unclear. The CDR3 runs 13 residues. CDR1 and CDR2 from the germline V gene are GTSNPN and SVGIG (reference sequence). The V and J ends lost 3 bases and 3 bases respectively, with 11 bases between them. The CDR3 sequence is CAWRTLGYTEAFF. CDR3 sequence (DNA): TGTGCCTGGAGGACATTAGGATACACTGAAGCTTTCTTT.

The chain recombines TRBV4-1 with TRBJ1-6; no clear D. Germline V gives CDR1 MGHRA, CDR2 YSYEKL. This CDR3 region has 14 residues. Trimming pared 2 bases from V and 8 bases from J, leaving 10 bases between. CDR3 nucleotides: TGCGCCAGCAGCCAACTCCGCGGATATTCACCCCTCCACTTT. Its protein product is CASSQLRGYSPLHF.

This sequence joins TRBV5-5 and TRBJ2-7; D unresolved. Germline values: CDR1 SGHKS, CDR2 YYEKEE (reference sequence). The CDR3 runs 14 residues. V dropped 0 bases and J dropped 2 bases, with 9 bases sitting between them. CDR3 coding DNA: TGTGCCAGCAGCTTGGGGCAGGTGGCCTACGAGCAGTACTTC. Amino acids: CASSLGQVAYEQYF.

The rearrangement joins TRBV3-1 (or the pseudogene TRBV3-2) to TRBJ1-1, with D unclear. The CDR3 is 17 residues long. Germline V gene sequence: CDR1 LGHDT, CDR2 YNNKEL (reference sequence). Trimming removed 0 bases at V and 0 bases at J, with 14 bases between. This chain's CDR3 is CASSQEVTVLMNTEAFF. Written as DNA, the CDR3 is TGTGCCAGCAGCCAAGAAGTCACAGTACTTATGAACACTGAAGCTTTCTTT.